The rows below give T cell receptor beta chains drawn from one sample of a study of memory CD4+ T cells and cytomegalovirus serostatus. Measured with immunoSEQ multiplex PCR; TCRdb has only the in-frame clones, and not every one. The sample carries 50,000 to 65,000 clones, around 88% recorded once. Input material: memory CD4+ T cells from blood. The source is an adult in good health and CMV-seropositive. Each CDR3 is given without its conserved first and last residue. Fields, in order: J gene, V gene, clone size, CDR3 protein. Part of the rows lack a size; the others show once, few, many or a class for expanded clones.

TRBJ2-5 | TRBV11-2 | NA | ASSPRGGGTGETQY
TRBJ1-2 | TRBV7-3 | NA | ASSSRGQLNYGYT
TRBJ2-5 | TRBV7-6 | NA | ASSLNALAQETQY
TRBJ2-1 | TRBV29-1 | NA | SVEKGFSYNEQF
TRBJ2-7 | TRBV7-7 | NA | ASSHGQGYEQY
TRBJ2-2 | TRBV5-1 | NA | ASSLAAGGVDSGELF
TRBJ2-2 | TRBV30 | NA | AWSVSPGMGGELF
TRBJ1-4 | TRBV5-4 | once | ASSQTMTGANEKLF
TRBJ1-1 | TRBV5-4 | NA | ASSLGGTGGSQNTEAF
TRBJ2-5 | TRBV7-6 | NA | ASSLGLQETQY
TRBJ2-1 | TRBV5-4 | NA | ASSLGRLREQF
TRBJ1-2 | TRBV6-5 | NA | ASSYQQQNTNGYT
TRBJ2-7 | TRBV5-1 | NA | ASSLDPGRSTYEQY
TRBJ1-1 | TRBV7-6 | NA | ASSLGAGPTEAF
TRBJ2-1 | TRBV5-1 | NA | ASSLNSNNEQF
TRBJ2-7 | TRBV18 | NA | ASSPRRTDEQY
TRBJ1-6 | TRBV6-6 | NA | AGGQSHSPLH
TRBJ2-7 | TRBV15 | NA | ATSRDYTGDEQY
TRBJ2-1 | TRBV2 | NA | ASNLEANEQF
TRBJ1-1 | TRBV6-6 | few | ASSYSGTGPTEAF
TRBJ2-3 | TRBV27 | NA | ASSWQRGTDTQY
TRBJ2-7 | TRBV5-6 | NA | ASSGAGYEQY
TRBJ1-1 | TRBV29-1 | NA | SVARGGKAF
TRBJ2-1 | TRBV27 | NA | ASRDSGVAGNEQF
TRBJ1-2 | TRBV19 | NA | ATKGTRQFNFGYT
TRBJ2-3 | TRBV6-1 | NA | ASSELWEADTQY
TRBJ2-5 | TRBV11-3 | NA | ASSLSGWETQY
TRBJ2-3 | TRBV28 | NA | ASTGTSGTGWTQY
TRBJ1-1 | TRBV6-5 | once | ASTNPSTGRTF
TRBJ2-2 | TRBV6-1 | NA | ASSMDRGPGELF
TRBJ2-5 | TRBV7-3 | NA | ASSLSSLAAGETQY